This TCR beta chain derives from a study of identical twins. The study, taken as a whole, reports: Model-predicted out-of-frame TCR alpha sharing fell below observed values in monozygotic twins.

A universal primer site arose from template switching, and cDNA bore unique molecular identifiers. TCRdb re-derived calls from the 5' RACE reads in MiXCR, one entry per CDR3 protein. The sample consists of under 1 million distinct CDR3 sequences, more than 9% of them appearing once. The CDR3 extends over 15 amino acids. Germline V CDR1 and CDR2: DFQATT, SNEGSKA (reference sequence). Unmatched junction bases numbered 1, after V lost 1 base and J lost 1 base. Concerning this clonotype itself: Antigen unknown.

These sequences were also reported in another study, on yellow fever vaccine responses in identical twins.

Input material: PBMCs. The rearrangement uses TRBV20-1 and TRBJ1-5; TRBD1 matches at 10 bases. The TCR comes from a woman aged 18-29 years in good health. The CDR3 coding sequence is TGCAGTGCTAGAGGGGACAGGGGAAGCAATCAGCCCCAGCATTTT. Translating gives CSARGDRGSNQPQHF.